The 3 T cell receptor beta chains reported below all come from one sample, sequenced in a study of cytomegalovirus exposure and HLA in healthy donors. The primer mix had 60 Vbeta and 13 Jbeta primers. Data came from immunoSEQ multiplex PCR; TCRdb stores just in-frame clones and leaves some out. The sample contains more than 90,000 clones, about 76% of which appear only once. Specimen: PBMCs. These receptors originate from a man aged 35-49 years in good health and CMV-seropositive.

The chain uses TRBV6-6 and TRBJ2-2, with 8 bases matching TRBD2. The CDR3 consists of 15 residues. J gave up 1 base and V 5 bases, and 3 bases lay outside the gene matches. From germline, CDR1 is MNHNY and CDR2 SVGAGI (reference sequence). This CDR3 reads CASSVSGRNTGELFF. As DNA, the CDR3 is TGTGCCAGCAGTGTCAGCGGGAGGAACACCGGGGAGCTGTTTTTT.

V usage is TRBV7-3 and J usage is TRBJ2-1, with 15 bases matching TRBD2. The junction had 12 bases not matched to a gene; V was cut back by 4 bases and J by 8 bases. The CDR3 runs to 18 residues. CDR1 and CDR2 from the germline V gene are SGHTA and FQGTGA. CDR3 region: CASSSTPWTSGGAYEQFF. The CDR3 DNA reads TGTGCCAGCAGCTCAACACCCTGGACTAGCGGGGGGGCCTATGAGCAGTTCTTC.

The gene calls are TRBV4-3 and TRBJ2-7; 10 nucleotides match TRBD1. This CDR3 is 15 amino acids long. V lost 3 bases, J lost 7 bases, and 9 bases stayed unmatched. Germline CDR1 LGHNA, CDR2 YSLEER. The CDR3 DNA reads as TGCGCCAGCAGCCATGGGGACAGGGGAGATCGAGAGCAGTACTTC. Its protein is CASSHGDRGDREQYF.